This TCR beta chain was identified during a study of response to subunit inactivated influenza vaccine. On this clonotype itself: Its antigen is not identified.

Study outcomes and limitations: Every seasonal influenza vaccination brings in few new T cells, the authors suggested.

TCRdb re-derived calls from the RT-PCR reads in MiXCR, one entry per CDR3 protein. The table has hundreds of thousands of distinct CDR3 sequences, less than 20% seen once; the top ten hold 11%. With 1 base removed from V and 5 bases from J, the gap between germline ends came to 11 bases. The CDR3 contains 15 residues. Germline V gene data show CDR1 as SGHAT and CDR2 as FQNNGV. Sequences were derived from PBMCs from blood, sampled 5 days after vaccination. This receptor was taken from a man aged 50 to 60 who received an inactivated influenza vaccine. The chain links TRBV11-2 to TRBJ2-2; D unclear. The CDR3 region is CASSLVSLATGELFF. The CDR3 nucleotides read TGTGCCAGCAGCTTAGTCAGCCTGGCGACCGGGGAGCTGTTTTTT.